A single sample gave rise to the 23 T cell receptor beta chains below, sequenced in a study of cytomegalovirus exposure and HLA in healthy donors. 13 Jbeta primers and 60 Vbeta primers were used for the PCR. The protocol was immunoSEQ multiplex PCR, while the TCRdb copy is restricted to in-frame clones and leaves out a portion. The sample records 180,000 or so clones, around 78% being singletons. Material: PBMCs. The receptors were gathered from a man aged 18 to 35 in good health and CMV-seronegative.

The V gene is TRBV6-5, the J gene TRBJ1-5; D is unresolved. Trimming took off 0 bases at V and 7 bases at J, with 10 bases between the two ends. The CDR3 contains 14 residues. Germline V gene data show CDR1 as MNHEY and CDR2 as SVGAGI. DNA of the CDR3: TGTGCCAGCAGTTACTCCGGGGTAGGCCAGCCCCAGCATTTT. Residues: CASSYSGVGQPQHF.

V and J are TRBV11-2 and TRBJ2-2; no definite D call. This CDR3 spans 12 amino acids. Trimming stripped 10 bases from V and 8 bases from J, with 14 bases between. Per germline, CDR1 SGHAT and CDR2 FQNNGV. This chain's CDR3 is CATSTVGGELFF. As DNA, the CDR3 is TGTGCCACCTCCACAGTTGGAGGGGAGCTGTTTTTT.

The chain combines TRBV5-6 with TRBJ2-6, with 8 bases matching TRBD1. Losses at the gene ends were 3 bases for V and 2 bases for J; bases not matched to a gene: 13. Germline V lookup: CDR1 SGHDT, CDR2 YYEEEE. The CDR3 covers 19 residues. DNA for the CDR3: TGTGCCAGCAGCTCACGGATGGGGACAGGCCTCGCTGGGGCCAACGTCCTGACTTTC. As protein: CASSSRMGTGLAGANVLTF.

The V call is TRBV28, the J call TRBJ2-7, with D perhaps TRBD2 (6 bases). Germline V lookup: CDR1 MDHEN, CDR2 SYDVKM. Trimming stripped 4 bases from V and 12 bases from J, with 16 bases between. The CDR3 consists of 12 residues. CDR3 bases: TGTGCCAGCAGTTCCCCCCTGGGGCGGGGGTACTTC. The encoded protein is CASSSPLGRGYF.

This chain uses TRBV6-1 with TRBJ2-5, with 7 bases fitting TRBD2. Per germline, CDR1 MNHNS and CDR2 SASEGT. The CDR3 contains 13 residues. The J segment lost 11 bases and the V segment lost 1 base, leaving 7 bases of the junction unmatched. The CDR3 protein is CASSEVGVREQYF. DNA for the CDR3: TGTGCCAGCAGTGAAGTAGGGGTGCGGGAGCAGTACTTC.

The chain carries TRBV6-1 and TRBJ2-7, with 9 positions matching TRBD2. V was pared by 5 bases and J by 6 bases, with 8 bases of the junction left unmatched. This CDR3 is 14 amino acids long. The germline CDR1 and CDR2 sequences are MNHNS and SASEGT. CDR3 amino acids: CASSLAGQGFEQYF. In DNA form, the CDR3 reads TGTGCCAGCAGTCTAGCGGGGCAGGGGTTCGAGCAGTACTTC.

This clone was recorded once. The chain combines TRBV27 with TRBJ2-2; the match to TRBD2 covers 13 bases. The CDR3 length is 19 residues. In germline, CDR1 is MNHEY, CDR2 SMNVEV (reference sequence). Losses at the gene ends were 2 bases for V and 6 bases for J; bases not matched to a gene: 12. CDR3: CASSLTSGGGWAGPGELFF. CDR3 sequence (DNA): TGTGCCAGCAGTTTAACTAGCGGGGGGGGATGGGCGGGACCCGGGGAGCTGTTTTTT.

The chain employs TRBV27 and TRBJ2-2; a possible D gene is TRBD2 (5 bases). Germline V lookup: CDR1 MNHEY, CDR2 SMNVEV (reference sequence). CDR3 length: 15 residues. The V gene lost 5 bases and the J gene lost 4 bases, with 14 bases spanning the gap. This CDR3 is CASSPRGSSTGELFF. The DNA of the CDR3 is TGTGCCAGCAGTCCCCGGGGTAGCAGCACCGGGGAGCTGTTTTTT.

This clone appeared a few times. This CDR3 is CSVGPTLAGGAVTQYF. CDR3 nucleotides: TGCAGCGTTGGCCCCACGCTAGCGGGTGGGGCGGTGACCCAGTACTTC. The V and J genes are TRBV29-1 and TRBJ2-5; 8 nucleotides match TRBD2. Germline-derived CDR1 and CDR2 are SQVTM and ANQGSEA. The J segment lost 7 bases and the V segment lost 4 bases, leaving 17 bases of the junction unmatched. This CDR3 has 16 residues.

The chain carries TRBV7-9 and TRBJ2-1, with TRBD1 matching over 8 bases. The CDR3 contains 15 residues. V lost 4 bases to trimming and J lost 6 bases; unmatched junction nucleotides: 8. Germline V gene lookup returns CDR1 SEHNR and CDR2 FQNEAQ (reference sequence). The CDR3 coding sequence is TGTGCCAGCAGCTCCAGGACGGACAGGGCCAATGAGCAGTTCTTC. Translating gives CASSSRTDRANEQFF.

The rearrangement joins TRBV7-8 to TRBJ2-7; TRBD2 matches 7 bases. V was clipped by 8 bases and J by 0 bases; unmatched bases: 7. The CDR3 consists of 14 residues. Germline CDR1 reads SGHVS; CDR2 reads FQNEAQ. CDR3 region: CASGKSSGSYEQYF. The CDR3, as DNA: TGTGCCAGCGGAAAATCTAGCGGCTCCTACGAGCAGTACTTC.

The chain combines TRBV15 with TRBJ2-1; TRBD2 aligns across 8 bases. The germline CDR1 and CDR2 sequences are LNHNV and YYDKDF (reference sequence). The V gene end was trimmed by 1 base and the J gene end by 6 bases; junction bases not matched to a gene: 2. The CDR3 covers 14 residues. DNA of the CDR3: TGTGCCACCAGCAGAGCCCGGGAGGGCAATGAGCAGTTCTTC. Translating gives CATSRAREGNEQFF.

The rearrangement joins TRBV7-8 to TRBJ2-1; the D gene is possibly TRBD2 (6 bases). The length of the CDR3 is 17 residues. Germline V gives CDR1 SGHVS, CDR2 FQNEAQ. V was trimmed by 4 bases and J by 4 bases, leaving 20 bases between them. This chain's CDR3 is CASSSQRLRDWYNEQFF. The CDR3 nucleotides are TGTGCCAGCAGCTCCCAGAGGCTTCGGGACTGGTACAATGAGCAGTTCTTC.

This chain connects TRBV7-8 to TRBJ2-3, with a tentative D call TRBD2 (7 bases). The germline CDR1 and CDR2 sequences are SGHVS and FQNEAQ. Trimming pared 2 bases from V and 1 base from J, leaving 10 bases between. This CDR3 comprises 15 residues. The CDR3 here is CASSLLGGRTDTQYF. CDR3 nucleotides: TGTGCCAGCAGCTTACTCGGGGGGCGCACAGATACGCAGTATTTT.

The genes are TRBV2 and TRBJ2-1; D is possibly TRBD1 (5 bases). Germline-derived CDR1 and CDR2 are SNHLY and FYNNEI. Trimming shortened V by 10 bases and J by 8 bases, and 12 bases separated the two germline ends. The length of the CDR3 is 11 residues. This chain's CDR3 is CATQQADEQFF. The CDR3, as DNA: TGTGCCACACAACAGGCCGATGAGCAGTTCTTC.

V and J are TRBV5-6 and TRBJ2-5; TRBD2 might be the D (7 bases). Deletions cut 1 base from V and 7 bases from J, with 17 bases between. This CDR3 has 15 residues. Germline assignment: CDR1 SGHDT and CDR2 YYEEEE. For the CDR3, the DNA is TGTGCCAGCAGCTTGCTCTTCGGGGGGCCAGGGACCCAGTACTTC. Translated: CASSLLFGGPGTQYF.

The rearrangement links TRBV6-1 to TRBJ1-3, with 7 bases identical to TRBD1. The ends lost 3 bases at V and 8 bases at J; junction bases unmatched: 13. Looked up from germline, CDR1 is MNHNS and CDR2 is SASEGT. This CDR3 comprises 16 residues. CDR3 amino acids: CASSDRTLHQGDTIYF. In nucleotides, the CDR3 is TGTGCCAGCAGTGATAGGACTCTTCATCAGGGGGACACCATATATTTT.

The V call is TRBV18, the J call TRBJ1-1, with TRBD1 as a possible D gene (6 bases). From germline, CDR1 is KGHSH and CDR2 LQKENI. The V gene lost 5 bases and the J gene lost 7 bases, with 14 bases spanning the gap. The CDR3 has 13 residues. CDR3 protein: CASSSLSQGEAFF. CDR3 in DNA: TGTGCCAGCTCATCCCTCTCACAGGGTGAAGCTTTCTTT.

The chain couples TRBV15 to TRBJ2-1, with TRBD2 as a possible D gene (5 bases). V lost 3 bases and J lost 4, with 10 bases in between. In germline, CDR1 is LNHNV, CDR2 YYDKDF (reference sequence). CDR3 length equals 14 residues. The CDR3 region is CATSSGDIYNEQFF. In nucleotides, the CDR3 is TGTGCCACCAGCAGCGGGGATATATACAATGAGCAGTTCTTC.

This clone was detected a few times. This sequence joins TRBV7-2 and TRBJ2-7; D gene unclear. CDR3 length: 12 amino acids. Deletions cut 1 base from V and 2 bases from J, with 3 bases between. Germline loops: CDR1 SGHTA, CDR2 FQGNSA. CDR3 DNA sequence: TGTGCCAGCAGCTTAGGTACCTACGAGCAGTACTTC. As protein: CASSLGTYEQYF.

The chain recombines TRBV19 with TRBJ1-5, with 8 bases aligning to TRBD1. The V gene end was trimmed by 3 bases and the J gene end by 1 base; junction bases not matched to a gene: 8. Germline values: CDR1 LNHDA, CDR2 SQIVND (reference sequence). The CDR3 has 17 amino acids. Written as DNA, the CDR3 is TGTGCCAGTAGTATGGCGGTCGGGACAGGCAGCAATCAGCCCCAGCATTTT. Translation gives CASSMAVGTGSNQPQHF.

The CDR3: CASTSSYNSPLHF. DNA of the CDR3: TGTGCCAGCACGAGCTCCTATAATTCACCCCTCCACTTT. The V gene is TRBV9, the J gene TRBJ1-6; the D is unclear. Looked up from germline, CDR1 is SGDLS and CDR2 is YYNGEE. This CDR3 spans 13 amino acids. V shed 6 bases and J shed 0 bases, with 4 bases lying between them.

V and J are TRBV6-1 and TRBJ1-2; D is uncertain. Germline V CDR1 and CDR2: MNHNS, SASEGT. Trimming cost V 4 bases and J 8 bases, with 8 bases left between them. This CDR3 region has 11 residues. The CDR3 reads CASSAAGGYTF. CDR3 in DNA: TGTGCCAGCAGTGCTGCCGGGGGCTACACCTTC.